The clone carrying this T cell receptor beta chain was picked up one time. The target antigen is unknown. Looked up from germline, CDR1 is SGHRS and CDR2 is YFSETQ. V gave up 4 bases and J gave up 1 base, with 11 bases separating them. This CDR3 comprises 14 residues. Assay: immunoSEQ multiplex PCR; the TCRdb copy retains only in-frame clones and omits some. The sample records under 9,500 clones, 60% to 80% being singletons. The data derive from a study of cytotoxic CD8 clonotypes in ibrutinib-treated CLL. About the study: Results showed some 24 partial and 2 complete responses; following median about 68 months, approximately 15 remained remitted, approximately 12 advanced. Mean yields were 255,043 productive templates and some 90,000 productive rearrangements per sample. The study's findings and limits: Baseline-level clonality went beyond age-matched healthy donors and moved in step with circulating CD8+ T-cell counts. Rare overall, public clonotypes shrank or held steady under therapy.

The sequencing used PBMCs, collected before ibrutinib treatment. J is TRBJ1-1 and V is TRBV5-1, with D possibly being TRBD1 (5 bases). The receptor comes from a human donor with chronic lymphocytic leukemia. The CDR3 DNA sequence: TGCGCCAGCAGCATGACAGCCGGGAACACTGAAGCTTTCTTT. Translating gives CASSMTAGNTEAFF.